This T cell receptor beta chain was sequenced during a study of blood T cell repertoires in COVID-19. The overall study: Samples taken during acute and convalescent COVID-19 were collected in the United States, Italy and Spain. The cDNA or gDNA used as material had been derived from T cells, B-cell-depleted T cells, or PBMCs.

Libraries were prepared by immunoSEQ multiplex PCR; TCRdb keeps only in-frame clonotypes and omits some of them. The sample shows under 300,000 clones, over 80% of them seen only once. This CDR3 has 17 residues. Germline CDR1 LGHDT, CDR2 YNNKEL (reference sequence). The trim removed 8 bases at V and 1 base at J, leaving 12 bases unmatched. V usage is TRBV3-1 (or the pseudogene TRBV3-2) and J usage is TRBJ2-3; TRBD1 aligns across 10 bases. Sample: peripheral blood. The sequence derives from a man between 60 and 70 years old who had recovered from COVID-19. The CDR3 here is CASVPGTGASRTDTQYF. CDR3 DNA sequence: TGTGCCAGCGTTCCCGGGACAGGGGCATCTCGCACAGATACGCAGTATTTT.